This TCR beta chain stems from a study of T cell responses to AZD1222 COVID-19 vaccine. The data were produced by immunoSEQ multiplex PCR, yet TCRdb's version contains in-frame clones alone and is incomplete. The sample has about 92,000 clones, about nine tenths seen once; the top ten hold about 9.4%. Germline-derived CDR1 and CDR2 are SNHLY and FYNNEI. The V and J ends lost 8 bases and 6 bases, in that order; junction bases with no gene match: 1. The CDR3 contains 11 residues. This chain connects TRBV2 to TRBJ1-2; 9 bases agree with TRBD1. This sequence originates from an adult in good health. Sample: peripheral blood, taken on day 0 of AZD1222 vaccination. The CDR3 here is CASGTGNGYTF. Written as DNA, the CDR3 is TGTGCCAGCGGGACAGGGAATGGCTACACCTTC.